The 29 T cell receptor beta chains in this list originate from one sample, sequenced in a study of chemoradiotherapy in HPV16-positive cancers. Generated by immunoSEQ multiplex PCR, the TCRdb table keeps only in-frame clones and is missing some. Here the sample spans roughly 34,000 clones, more than 85% being singletons. The material sequenced was blood, taken from a patient who underwent chemoradiotherapy. Receptor source: a human donor with HPV-associated anogenital cancer.

This chain links TRBV29-1 with TRBJ2-7; D may match TRBD1 or TRBD2 (7 bases each). This CDR3 region has 13 residues. Germline CDR1 is SQVTM and CDR2 is ANQGSEA. V was shortened by 8 bases and J by 3 bases, with 17 bases between the two germline ends. Written as DNA, the CDR3 is TGCAGCACCCGCCAGGGGGGGAACTACGAGCAGTACTTC. Residues: CSTRQGGNYEQYF.

The chain uses TRBV19 and TRBJ1-1, with D unclear. Trimming left V 3 bases short and J 1 base short, with 12 bases between. Germline V lookup: CDR1 LNHDA, CDR2 SQIVND (reference sequence). The CDR3 runs to 15 residues. The CDR3 loop reads CASSIDRQANTEAFF. The CDR3 DNA sequence: TGTGCCAGTAGTATTGATCGGCAGGCGAACACTGAAGCTTTCTTT.

The CDR3: CASSELGRGPETQYF. CDR3 bases: TGTGCCAGCAGCGAGCTTGGTAGGGGCCCAGAGACCCAGTACTTC. J is TRBJ2-5 and V is TRBV7-2, with TRBD1 as a possible D gene (5 bases). The germline V and J ends were trimmed by 5 bases and 4 bases, with 17 bases remaining between them. Per the germline V gene, CDR1 is SGHTA and CDR2 is FQGNSA. The CDR3 runs 15 residues.

This clone was seen a single time. This rearrangement joins TRBV11-2 to TRBJ2-4; TRBD2 matches at 13 bases. CDR1 and CDR2 (germline): SGHAT, FQNNGV. This CDR3 comprises 17 residues. V shed 5 bases and J 5 bases; nucleotides not matched to a gene: 9. The chain's CDR3 is CASSPIRLAGGENIQYF. The DNA for the CDR3 is TGTGCCAGCAGCCCCATTCGACTAGCGGGGGGTGAAAACATTCAGTACTTC.

V and J are TRBV4-1 and TRBJ2-1; D gene ambiguous. The germline CDR1 and CDR2 sequences are MGHRA and YSYEKL. V was cut by 4 bases and J by 2 bases, with 12 bases left in between. The CDR3 extends over 15 amino acids. CDR3 sequence: CASSPPHRPYNEQFF. Here the CDR3 DNA reads TGCGCCAGCAGCCCGCCACACCGACCCTACAATGAGCAGTTCTTC.

This chain links TRBV6-6 with TRBJ1-5, with 7 bases matching TRBD1. The CDR3 has 14 amino acids. CDR1 and CDR2 from the germline V gene are MNHNY and SVGAGI (reference sequence). V gave up 0 bases and J gave up 9 bases; unmatched junction bases: 5. CDR3 amino acids: CASSYSDRHGPQHF. The CDR3 coding sequence is TGTGCCAGCAGTTACTCGGACAGGCATGGGCCCCAGCATTTT.

This clone was recorded only once. The chain carries TRBV9 and TRBJ2-3, with D perhaps matching TRBD1 or TRBD2 (5 bases each). The V end was cut by 7 bases, the J end by 2 bases, with 11 bases between. CDR3 size: 13 residues. Germline assignment: CDR1 SGDLS and CDR2 YYNGEE. CDR3 region: CASGDGYTDTQYF. CDR3 DNA sequence: TGTGCCAGCGGGGACGGTTACACAGATACGCAGTATTTT. The full variable domain, with the rest looked up from reference TRBV9 and TRBJ2-3, is DSGVTQTPKHLITATGQRVTLRCSPRSGDLSVYWYQQSLDQGLQFLIQYYNGEERAKGNILERFSAQQFPDLHSELNLSSLELGDSALYFCASGDGYTDTQYFGPGTRLTVL.

DNA for the CDR3: TGTGCCAGCTCACCGGACGTCCCTCGGGGAGAAAAACTGTTTTTT. This encodes CASSPDVPRGEKLFF. The V gene is TRBV18, the J gene TRBJ1-4; D unresolved. The CDR3 has 15 residues. The germline gives CDR1 KGHSH, CDR2 LQKENI. V lost 3 bases and J 8 bases, leaving 16 bases between the germline ends.

This clone has just a few counts. The chain links TRBV7-2 to TRBJ1-2; 12 nucleotides match TRBD1. Per germline, CDR1 SGHTA and CDR2 FQGNSA. The CDR3 spans 15 residues. V shed 1 base, J shed 6 bases, and the junction held 3 bases outside the gene matches. CDR3 sequence (DNA): TGTGCCAGCAGCTTAGGGGACAGGGGGCGAAATGGCTACACCTTC. This codes for CASSLGDRGRNGYTF. The whole variable domain, remainder taken from reference TRBV7-2 and TRBJ1-2, is GAGVSQSPSNKVTEKGKDVELRCDPISGHTALYWYRQSLGQGLEFLIYFQGNSAPDKSGLPSDRFSAERTGGSVSTLTIQRTQQEDSAVYLCASSLGDRGRNGYTFGSGTRLTVV.

The count of this clone is one. J is TRBJ2-7 and V is TRBV23-1; possibly TRBD2 for D (7 bases). TRBV23-1 is treated as an ORF (open reading frame) with a function not yet certain. The CDR3 is 16 amino acids. V was cut by 2 bases and J by 5 bases, with 19 bases left in between. CDR3 sequence (DNA): TGCGCCAGCAGTCAAATGGGCGGGGGCGGCCACCACGAGCAGTACTTC. Translation: CASSQMGGGGHHEQYF.

This sequence joins TRBV18 and TRBJ2-7; D is perhaps TRBD1 (5 bases). V gave up 2 bases and J gave up 2 bases, with 7 bases separating them. CDR3 length equals 13 residues. Germline V gene lookup returns CDR1 KGHSH and CDR2 LQKENI. CDR3 protein: CASSPDSAYEQYF. In DNA, the CDR3 is TGTGCCAGCTCACCAGACAGCGCCTACGAGCAGTACTTC.

The chain is built from TRBV5-6 and TRBJ2-3, with TRBD1 matching 7 bases. The junction had 6 bases not matched to a gene; V was cut back by 3 bases and J by 2 bases. CDR1 and CDR2 (germline): SGHDT, YYEEEE. This CDR3 comprises 15 residues. The CDR3 here is CASSYPQGSTDTQYF. As DNA, the CDR3 is TGTGCCAGCAGCTACCCACAGGGGTCCACAGATACGCAGTATTTT.

This chain uses TRBV5-1 with TRBJ1-3; D gene uncertain. The germline V gene has CDR1 SGHRS and CDR2 YFSETQ. Trimming pared 0 bases from V and 2 bases from J, leaving 6 bases between. This CDR3 region has 14 residues. CDR3 sequence: CASSLGPAGNTIYF. The CDR3 DNA sequence: TGCGCCAGCAGCTTGGGGCCAGCTGGAAACACCATATATTTT.

The chain couples TRBV9 to TRBJ2-7; D perhaps matches TRBD2 (5 bases). Trimming took 1 base from V and 7 from J, leaving 12 bases between them. This CDR3 spans 13 amino acids. Germline CDR1 reads SGDLS; CDR2 reads YYNGEE. The CDR3 protein is CASSVLIWREQYF. CDR3 in DNA: TGTGCCAGCAGCGTACTAATTTGGAGGGAGCAGTACTTC.

This clone is a singleton in its sample. This CDR3 is CASSIIPGTVEKLFF. In DNA, the CDR3 is TGTGCCAGTAGTATAATACCAGGGACGGTCGAAAAACTGTTTTTT. The chain recombines TRBV19 with TRBJ1-4; D perhaps matches TRBD1 (5 bases). Trimming left V 2 bases short and J 8 bases short, with 15 bases between. CDR1 LNHDA and CDR2 SQIVND come from the germline V gene (reference sequence). The CDR3 runs 15 residues.

The chain combines TRBV7-9 with TRBJ1-1, with D hard to call. Trimming pared 0 bases from V and 0 bases from J, leaving 5 bases between. Germline CDR1 is SEHNR and CDR2 is FQNEAQ (reference sequence). The CDR3 is made up of 14 amino acids. The DNA for the CDR3 is TGTGCCAGCAGCTTAGCCGGACTGAACACTGAAGCTTTCTTT. As protein: CASSLAGLNTEAFF.

CDR3 nucleotide sequence: TGTGCCAGCAGTGGATGGCAGGGGAGCAATCAGCCCCAGCATTTT. Amino acid sequence: CASSGWQGSNQPQHF. The genes are TRBV2 and TRBJ1-5; the D gene is possibly TRBD1 (6 bases). There are 15 residues in the CDR3. CDR1 and CDR2 from the germline V gene are SNHLY and FYNNEI. V gave up 4 bases and J gave up 1 base, with 11 bases separating them. The whole variable domain, filled in from reference TRBV2 and TRBJ1-5, reads EPEVTQTPSHQVTQMGQEVILRCVPISNHLYFYWYRQILGQKVEFLVSFYNNEISEKSEIFDDQFSVERPDGSNFTLKIRSTKLEDSAMYFCASSGWQGSNQPQHFGDGTRLSIL.

The rearrangement links TRBV5-6 to TRBJ2-6, with unresolved D. Germline values: CDR1 SGHDT, CDR2 YYEEEE. Trimming shortened V by 0 bases and J by 0 bases, and 7 bases separated the two germline ends. CDR3 length: 16 amino acids. The CDR3 region has the DNA TGTGCCAGCAGCTTGGTTCAGTCCTCTGGGGCCAACGTCCTGACTTTC. This codes for CASSLVQSSGANVLTF.

J is TRBJ2-2 and V is TRBV4-1; D is unresolved. The V gene's germline CDR1 is MGHRA and CDR2 YSYEKL. The CDR3 totals 12 residues. With 0 bases removed from V and 5 bases from J, the gap between germline ends came to 1 base. The CDR3 sequence is CASSQETGELFF. CDR3 nucleotides: TGCGCCAGCAGCCAAGAAACCGGGGAGCTGTTTTTT.

CDR3 region: CASSYSSVSYNSPLHF. CDR3 coding DNA: TGTGCCAGCAGTTACTCGTCCGTTTCCTATAATTCACCCCTCCACTTT. The chain joins TRBV6-5 to TRBJ1-6; no definite D call. Trimming stripped 0 bases from V and 1 base from J, with 7 bases between. Germline CDR1 and CDR2: MNHEY and SVGAGI. The CDR3 has 16 amino acids.

The genes are TRBV7-9 and TRBJ2-7; D is ambiguous. V shed 3 bases and J shed 2 bases, with 17 bases lying between them. The germline CDR1 and CDR2 sequences are SEHNR and FQNEAQ (reference sequence). The CDR3 is made up of 16 amino acids. The CDR3 loop is CASSLVIGYSAYEQYF. In DNA, the CDR3 is TGTGCCAGCAGCTTGGTAATTGGGTACAGCGCCTACGAGCAGTACTTC.

CDR3 amino acids: CASSQLGTLSLHF. The CDR3 nucleotides read TGCGCCAGCAGTCAATTGGGGACTCTGTCCCTCCACTTT. V and J are TRBV23-1 and TRBJ1-6, with D perhaps matching TRBD1 (5 bases). TRBV23-1 qualifies as an ORF whose function is uncertain. The CDR3 length is 13 residues. The V end was cut by 1 base, the J end by 14 bases, with 12 bases between.

The chain recombines TRBV7-9 with TRBJ1-5; D not certain. The V gene lost 1 base and the J gene lost 7 bases, with 8 bases spanning the gap. This CDR3 has 13 residues. The germline gives CDR1 SEHNR, CDR2 FQNEAQ (reference sequence). The chain's CDR3 is CASSLVEGQPQHF. Written as DNA, the CDR3 is TGTGCCAGCAGCTTAGTCGAGGGACAGCCCCAGCATTTT.

This clone is medium-sized within its sample. V gene TRBV6-5 combines with J gene TRBJ1-6; the D is unclear. Germline V gene lookup returns CDR1 MNHEY and CDR2 SVGAGI. V shed 6 bases and J shed 7 bases, with 13 bases lying between them. This CDR3 spans 14 amino acids. The CDR3 loop is CASSPSSENSPLHF. The CDR3, as DNA: TGTGCCAGCAGCCCATCGAGTGAGAATTCACCCCTCCACTTT.

The chain uses TRBV28 and TRBJ1-1; TRBD1 is a possible D gene (5 bases). Between the trimmed V and J ends, which lost 5 bases and 10 bases, there was a span of 20 bases. This CDR3 comprises 14 residues. Germline loops: CDR1 MDHEN, CDR2 SYDVKM. The CDR3 DNA follows: TGTGCCAGCAGTCCCCCACCCGGTATGGGGGGAGCTTTCTTT. Its protein is CASSPPPGMGGAFF.

This chain links TRBV15 with TRBJ1-6; tentative D call: TRBD1 (6 bases). Between the trimmed V and J ends, which lost 0 bases and 6 bases, there was a span of 12 bases. Germline CDR1 and CDR2: LNHNV and YYDKDF (reference sequence). The CDR3 loop spans 16 amino acids. CDR3 coding DNA: TGTGCCACCAGCAGAGAAGGGAGCAGGGGTAATTCACCCCTCCACTTT. Translation: CATSREGSRGNSPLHF.

The rearrangement links TRBV7-6 to TRBJ2-6, with 9 bases matching TRBD1. Trimming cost V 6 bases and J 1 base; bases outside gene matches: 7. The CDR3 covers 17 residues. The germline CDR1 and CDR2 sequences are SGHVS and FNYEAQ. CDR3 in amino acids: CASSLGTGPSGANVLTF. CDR3 bases: TGTGCCAGCAGTTTGGGGACAGGGCCTTCTGGGGCCAACGTCCTGACTTTC.

The chain recombines TRBV10-1 with TRBJ2-7; the D is unclear. The CDR3 consists of 16 residues. The ends were cut back, 8 bases at V and 1 base at J, with 21 bases in the middle. CDR1 and CDR2 from the germline V gene are WNHNN and SYGVQD (reference sequence). CDR3 coding DNA: TGCGCCAGCTCGATCTTTTCATCGGGCCGGTCCTACGAGCAGTACTTC. It translates to CASSIFSSGRSYEQYF.

V gene TRBV27 combines with J gene TRBJ2-2, with TRBD2 matching over 7 bases. The CDR3 loop spans 15 amino acids. The ends lost 2 bases at V and 4 bases at J; junction bases unmatched: 4. The germline V gene has CDR1 MNHEY and CDR2 SMNVEV (reference sequence). The CDR3 sequence: CASSLIGGGTGELFF. CDR3 DNA sequence: TGTGCCAGCAGTTTAATCGGCGGGGGCACCGGGGAGCTGTTTTTT.